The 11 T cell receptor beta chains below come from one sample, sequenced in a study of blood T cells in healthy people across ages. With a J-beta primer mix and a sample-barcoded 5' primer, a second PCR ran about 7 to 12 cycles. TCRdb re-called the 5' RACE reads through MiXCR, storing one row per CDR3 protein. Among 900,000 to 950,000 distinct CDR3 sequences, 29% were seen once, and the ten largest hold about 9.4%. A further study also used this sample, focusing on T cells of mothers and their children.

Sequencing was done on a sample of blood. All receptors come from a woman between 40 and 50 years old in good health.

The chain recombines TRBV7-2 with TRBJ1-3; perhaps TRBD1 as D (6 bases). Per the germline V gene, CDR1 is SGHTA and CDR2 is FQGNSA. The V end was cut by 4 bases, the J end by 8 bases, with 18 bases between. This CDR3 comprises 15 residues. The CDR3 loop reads CASSSPGQGKDTIYF. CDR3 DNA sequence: TGTGCCAGCAGCTCTCCGGGGCAGGGGAAGGACACCATATATTTT.

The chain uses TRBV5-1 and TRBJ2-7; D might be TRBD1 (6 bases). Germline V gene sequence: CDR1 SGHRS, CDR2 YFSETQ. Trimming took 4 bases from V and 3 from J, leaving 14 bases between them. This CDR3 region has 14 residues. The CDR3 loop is CASSAQGRFYEQYF. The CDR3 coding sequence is TGCGCCAGCAGCGCACAGGGTAGGTTCTACGAGCAGTACTTC.

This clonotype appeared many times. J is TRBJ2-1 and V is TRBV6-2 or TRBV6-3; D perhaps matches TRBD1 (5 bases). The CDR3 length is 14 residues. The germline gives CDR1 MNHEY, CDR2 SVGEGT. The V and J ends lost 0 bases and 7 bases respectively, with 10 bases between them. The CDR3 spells CASSYSGLMNEQFF. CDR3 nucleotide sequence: TGTGCCAGCAGTTACTCGGGGCTTATGAATGAGCAGTTCTTC.

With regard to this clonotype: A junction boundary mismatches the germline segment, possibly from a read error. CDR3 nucleotide sequence: TGTGCCAGCAGCTTTGACAGGGCCGCAGATGCGCAGTATTTT. Translated, it gives CASSFDRAADAQYF. The V call is TRBV7-2, the J call TRBJ2-3; 7 bases align to TRBD1. The CDR3 runs to 14 residues. Germline V gives CDR1 SGHTA, CDR2 FQGNSA. Using reference TRBV7-2 and TRBJ2-3 for the parts outside the CDR3, the full variable domain is GAGVSQSPSNKVTEKGKDVELRCDPISGHTALYWYRQSLGQGLEFLIYFQGNSAPDKSGLPSDRFSAERTGGSVSTLTIQRTQQEDSAVYLCASSFDRAADAQYFGPGTRLTVL.

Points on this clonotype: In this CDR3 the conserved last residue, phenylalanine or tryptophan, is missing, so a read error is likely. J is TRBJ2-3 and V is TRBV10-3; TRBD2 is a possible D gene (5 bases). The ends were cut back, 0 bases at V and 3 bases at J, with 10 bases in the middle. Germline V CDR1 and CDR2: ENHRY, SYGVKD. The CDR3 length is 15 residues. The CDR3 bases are TGTGCCATCAGTGAGTCTACTAGTGGTACAGATACGCAGTATTTG. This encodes CAISESTSGTDTQYL.

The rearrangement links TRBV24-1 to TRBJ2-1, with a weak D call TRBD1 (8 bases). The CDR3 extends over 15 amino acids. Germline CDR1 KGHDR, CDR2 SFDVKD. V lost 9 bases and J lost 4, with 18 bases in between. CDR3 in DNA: TGTGCCACCTGCCGGGGGGACAGGTCTTACAATGAGCAGTTCTTC. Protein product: CATCRGDRSYNEQFF.

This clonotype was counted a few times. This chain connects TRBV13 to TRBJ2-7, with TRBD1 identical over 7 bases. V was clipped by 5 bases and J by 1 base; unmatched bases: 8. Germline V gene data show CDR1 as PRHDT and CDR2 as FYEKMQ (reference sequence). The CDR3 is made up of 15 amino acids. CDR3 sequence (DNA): TGTGCCAGCAGCATCCCCAGACAGGGTTCCTACGAGCAGTACTTC. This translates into CASSIPRQGSYEQYF.

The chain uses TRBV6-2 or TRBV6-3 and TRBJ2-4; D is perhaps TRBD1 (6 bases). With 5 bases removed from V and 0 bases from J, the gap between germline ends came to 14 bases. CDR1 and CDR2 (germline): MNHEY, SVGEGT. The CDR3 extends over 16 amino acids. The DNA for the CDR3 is TGTGCCAGCAGTACGACAGGCATACTAGCCAAAAACATTCAGTACTTC. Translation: CASSTTGILAKNIQYF.

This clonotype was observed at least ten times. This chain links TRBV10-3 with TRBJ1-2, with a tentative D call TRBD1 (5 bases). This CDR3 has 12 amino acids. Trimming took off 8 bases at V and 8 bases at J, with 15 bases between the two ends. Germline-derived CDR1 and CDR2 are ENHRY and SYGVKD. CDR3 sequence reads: CAIWGLSDGYTF. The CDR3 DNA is TGTGCCATCTGGGGCCTTAGTGACGGCTACACCTTC.

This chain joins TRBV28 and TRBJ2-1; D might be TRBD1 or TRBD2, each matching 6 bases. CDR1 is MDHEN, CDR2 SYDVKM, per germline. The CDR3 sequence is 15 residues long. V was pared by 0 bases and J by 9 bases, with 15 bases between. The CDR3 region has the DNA TGTGCCAGCAGTTTATGGAGTGGGGGGCGGCTTGAGCAGTTCTTC. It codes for CASSLWSGGRLEQFF.

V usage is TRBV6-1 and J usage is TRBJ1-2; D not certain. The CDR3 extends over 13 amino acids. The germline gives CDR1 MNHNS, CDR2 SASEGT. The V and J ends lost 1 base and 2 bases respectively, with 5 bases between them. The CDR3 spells CASSEVSNYGYTF. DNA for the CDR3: TGTGCCAGCAGTGAAGTTAGCAACTATGGCTACACCTTC.